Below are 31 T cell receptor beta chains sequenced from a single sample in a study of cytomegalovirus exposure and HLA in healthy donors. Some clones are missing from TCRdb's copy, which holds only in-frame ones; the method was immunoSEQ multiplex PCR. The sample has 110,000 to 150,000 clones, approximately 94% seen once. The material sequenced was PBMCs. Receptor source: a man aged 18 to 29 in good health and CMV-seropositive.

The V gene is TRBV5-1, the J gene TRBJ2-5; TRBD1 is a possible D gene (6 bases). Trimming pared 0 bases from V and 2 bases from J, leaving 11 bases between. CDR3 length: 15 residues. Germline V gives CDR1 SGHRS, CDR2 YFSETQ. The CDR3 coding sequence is TGCGCCAGCAGCTTGGCCGGACAGCGACAAGAGACCCAGTACTTC. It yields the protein CASSLAGQRQETQYF. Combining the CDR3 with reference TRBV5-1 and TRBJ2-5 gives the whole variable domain KAGVTQTPRYLIKTRGQQVTLSCSPISGHRSVSWYQQTPGQGLQFLFEYFSETQRNKGNFPGRFSGRQFSNSRSEMNVSTLELGDSALYLCASSLAGQRQETQYFGPGTRLLVL.

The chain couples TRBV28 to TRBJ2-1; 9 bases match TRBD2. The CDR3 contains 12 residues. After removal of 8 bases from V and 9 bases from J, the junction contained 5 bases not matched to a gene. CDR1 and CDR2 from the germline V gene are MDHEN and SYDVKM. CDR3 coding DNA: TGTGCCAGCGATTTAGCGGGAGTTGAGCAGTTCTTC. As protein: CASDLAGVEQFF. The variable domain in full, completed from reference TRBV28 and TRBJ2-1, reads DVKVTQSSRYLVKRTGEKVFLECVQDMDHENMFWYRQDPGLGLRLIYFSYDVKMKEKGDIPEGYSVSREKKERFSLILESASTNQTSMYLCASDLAGVEQFFGPGTRLTVL.

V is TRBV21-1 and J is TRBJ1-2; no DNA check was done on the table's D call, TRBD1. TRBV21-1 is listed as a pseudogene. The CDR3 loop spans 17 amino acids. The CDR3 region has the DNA TGTGCCAGCAGCAAAGACCTACAGGGAATCCTTAACTATGGCTACACCTTC. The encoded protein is CASSKDLQGILNYGYTF.

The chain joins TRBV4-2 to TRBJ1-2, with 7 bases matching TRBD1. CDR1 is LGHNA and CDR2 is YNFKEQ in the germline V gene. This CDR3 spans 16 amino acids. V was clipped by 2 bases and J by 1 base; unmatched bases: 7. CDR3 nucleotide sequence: TGTGCCAGCAGCCAAATCTCCGGGACAGATAACTATGGCTACACCTTC. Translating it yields CASSQISGTDNYGYTF.

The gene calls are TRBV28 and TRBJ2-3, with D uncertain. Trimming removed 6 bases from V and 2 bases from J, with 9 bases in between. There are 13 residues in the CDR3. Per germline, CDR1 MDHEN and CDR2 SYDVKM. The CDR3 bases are TGTGCCAGCAGGTCAGTCCCCACAGATACGCAGTATTTT. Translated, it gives CASRSVPTDTQYF.

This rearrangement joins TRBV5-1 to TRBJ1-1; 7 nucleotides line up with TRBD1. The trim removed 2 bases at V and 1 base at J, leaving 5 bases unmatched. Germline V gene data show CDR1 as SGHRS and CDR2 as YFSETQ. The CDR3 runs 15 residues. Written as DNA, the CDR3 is TGCGCCAGCAGCTTAATGACAGGGACGAACACTGAAGCTTTCTTT. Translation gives CASSLMTGTNTEAFF.

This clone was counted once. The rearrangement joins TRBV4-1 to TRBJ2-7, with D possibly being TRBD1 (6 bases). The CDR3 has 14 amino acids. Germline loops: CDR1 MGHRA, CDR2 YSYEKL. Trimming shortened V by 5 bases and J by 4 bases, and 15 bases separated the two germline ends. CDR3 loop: CASSAPLRGYEQYF. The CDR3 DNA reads TGCGCCAGCAGCGCCCCTTTAAGGGGGTACGAGCAGTACTTC.

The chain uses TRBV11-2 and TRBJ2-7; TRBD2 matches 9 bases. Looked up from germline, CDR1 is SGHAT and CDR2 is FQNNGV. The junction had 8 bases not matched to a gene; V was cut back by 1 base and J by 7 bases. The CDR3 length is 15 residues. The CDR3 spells CASSLGREGRGEQYF. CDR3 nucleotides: TGTGCCAGCAGCTTAGGGCGGGAGGGGCGTGGGGAGCAGTACTTC.

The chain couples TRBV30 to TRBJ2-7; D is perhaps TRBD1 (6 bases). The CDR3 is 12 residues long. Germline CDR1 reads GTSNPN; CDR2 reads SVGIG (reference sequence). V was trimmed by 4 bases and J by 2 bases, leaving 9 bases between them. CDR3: CAWTRDTYEQYF. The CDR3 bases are TGTGCCTGGACCCGGGACACCTACGAGCAGTACTTC.

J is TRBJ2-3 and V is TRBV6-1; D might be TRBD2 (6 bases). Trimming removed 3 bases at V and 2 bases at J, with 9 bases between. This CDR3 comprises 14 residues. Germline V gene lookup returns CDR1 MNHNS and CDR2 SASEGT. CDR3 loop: CASSEGGATDTQYF. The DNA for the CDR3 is TGTGCCAGCAGTGAGGGGGGTGCCACAGATACGCAGTATTTT.

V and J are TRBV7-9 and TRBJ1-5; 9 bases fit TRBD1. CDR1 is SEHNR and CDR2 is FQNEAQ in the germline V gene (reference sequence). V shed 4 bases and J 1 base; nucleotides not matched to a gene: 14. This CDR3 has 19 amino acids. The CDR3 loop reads CASSSSGTGSLWSNQPQHF. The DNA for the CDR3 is TGTGCCAGCAGCTCGTCCGGGACAGGGTCCTTGTGGAGCAATCAGCCCCAGCATTTT.

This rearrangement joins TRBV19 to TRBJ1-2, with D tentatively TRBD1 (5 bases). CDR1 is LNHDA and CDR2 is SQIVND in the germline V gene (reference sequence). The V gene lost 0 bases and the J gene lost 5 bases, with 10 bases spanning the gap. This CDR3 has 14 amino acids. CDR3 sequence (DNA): TGTGCCAGTAGTATAGAAAAGACAGCGTATGGCTACACCTTC. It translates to CASSIEKTAYGYTF.

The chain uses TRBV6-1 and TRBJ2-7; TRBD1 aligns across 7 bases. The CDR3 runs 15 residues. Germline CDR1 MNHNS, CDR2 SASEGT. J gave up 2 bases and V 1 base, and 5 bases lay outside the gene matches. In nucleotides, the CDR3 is TGTGCCAGCAGTGAAGTTGGACAGGCACCCTACGAGCAGTACTTC. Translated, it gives CASSEVGQAPYEQYF.

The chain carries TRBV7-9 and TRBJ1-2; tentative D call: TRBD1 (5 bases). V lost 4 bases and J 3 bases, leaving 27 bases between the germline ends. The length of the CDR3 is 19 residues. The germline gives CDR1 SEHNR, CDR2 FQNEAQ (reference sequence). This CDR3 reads CASSSPRGAYFGEDYGYTF. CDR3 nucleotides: TGTGCCAGCAGCTCCCCAAGAGGGGCCTACTTTGGGGAGGACTATGGCTACACCTTC.

DNA of the CDR3: TGTGCCAGCAGCTTAGGGGGACAGTTCAGTCAGCCCCAGCATTTT. Translation gives CASSLGGQFSQPQHF. The chain links TRBV7-9 to TRBJ1-5; TRBD1 aligns across 7 bases. Germline lookup yields CDR1 SEHNR and CDR2 FQNEAQ (reference sequence). The CDR3 length is 15 residues. The trim removed 1 base at V and 6 bases at J, leaving 6 bases unmatched.

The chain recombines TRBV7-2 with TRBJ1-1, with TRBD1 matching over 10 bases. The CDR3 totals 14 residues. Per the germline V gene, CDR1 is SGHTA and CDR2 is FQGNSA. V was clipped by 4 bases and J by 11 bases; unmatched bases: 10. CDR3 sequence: CASSSPARDRGAFF. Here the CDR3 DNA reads TGTGCCAGCAGCTCCCCCGCCCGGGACAGGGGTGCTTTCTTT.

The DNA of the CDR3 is TGTGCCAGCAGTGATAGGAGCAGAGAGACCCAGTACTTC. Protein: CASSDRSRETQYF. The V call is TRBV2, the J call TRBJ2-5; D not resolved. V was trimmed by 3 bases and J by 4 bases, leaving 9 bases between them. This CDR3 has 13 residues. Germline CDR1 and CDR2: SNHLY and FYNNEI.

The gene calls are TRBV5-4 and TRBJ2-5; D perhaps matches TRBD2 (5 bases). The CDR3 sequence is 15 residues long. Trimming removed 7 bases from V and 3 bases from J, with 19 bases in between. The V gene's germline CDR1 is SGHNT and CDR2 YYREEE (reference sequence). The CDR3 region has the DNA TGTGCCAGCCGGAGGCTGGGGAAGGAGGAAGAGACCCAGTACTTC. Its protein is CASRRLGKEEETQYF.

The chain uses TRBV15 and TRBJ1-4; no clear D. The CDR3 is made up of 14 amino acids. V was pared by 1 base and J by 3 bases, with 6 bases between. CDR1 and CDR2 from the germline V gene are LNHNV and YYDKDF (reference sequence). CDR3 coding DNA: TGTGCCACCAGCAGAGCCGCAGCTAATGAAAAACTGTTTTTT. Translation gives CATSRAAANEKLFF. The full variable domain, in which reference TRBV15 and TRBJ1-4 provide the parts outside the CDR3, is DAMVIQNPRYQVTQFGKPVTLSCSQTLNHNVMYWYQQKSSQAPKLLFHYYDKDFNNEADTPDNFQSRRPNTSFCFLDIRSPGLGDTAMYLCATSRAAANEKLFFGSGTQLSVL.

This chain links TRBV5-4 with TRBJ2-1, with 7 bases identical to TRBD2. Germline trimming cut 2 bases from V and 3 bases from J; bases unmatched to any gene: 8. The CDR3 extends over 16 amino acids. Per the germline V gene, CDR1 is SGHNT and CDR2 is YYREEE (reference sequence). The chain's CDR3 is CASSFGAGTFYNEQFF. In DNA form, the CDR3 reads TGTGCCAGCAGCTTCGGAGCGGGGACGTTCTACAATGAGCAGTTCTTC.

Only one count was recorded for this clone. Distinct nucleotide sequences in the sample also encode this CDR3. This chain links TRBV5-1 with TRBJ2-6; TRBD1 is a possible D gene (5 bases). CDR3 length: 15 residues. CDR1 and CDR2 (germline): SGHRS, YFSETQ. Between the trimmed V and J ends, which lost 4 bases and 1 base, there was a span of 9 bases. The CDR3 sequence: CASSPPGSGANVLTF. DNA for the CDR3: TGCGCCAGCAGCCCCCCAGGGTCTGGGGCCAACGTCCTGACTTTC.

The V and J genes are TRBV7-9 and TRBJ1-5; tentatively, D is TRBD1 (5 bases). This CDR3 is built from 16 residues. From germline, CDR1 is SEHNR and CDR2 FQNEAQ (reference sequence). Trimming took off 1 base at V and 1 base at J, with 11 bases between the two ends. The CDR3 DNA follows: TGTGCCAGCAGCTTAGACATGGGGCCAAGCAATCAGCCCCAGCATTTT. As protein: CASSLDMGPSNQPQHF.

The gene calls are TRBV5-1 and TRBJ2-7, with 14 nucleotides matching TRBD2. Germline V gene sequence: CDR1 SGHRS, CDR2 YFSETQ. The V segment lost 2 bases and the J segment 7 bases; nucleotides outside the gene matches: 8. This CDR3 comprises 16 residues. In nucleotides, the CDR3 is TGCGCCAGCAGCTTCTCAAGACTAGCGGGAGGGCAGGAGCAGTACTTC. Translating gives CASSFSRLAGGQEQYF. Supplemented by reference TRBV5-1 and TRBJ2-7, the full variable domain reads KAGVTQTPRYLIKTRGQQVTLSCSPISGHRSVSWYQQTPGQGLQFLFEYFSETQRNKGNFPGRFSGRQFSNSRSEMNVSTLELGDSALYLCASSFSRLAGGQEQYFGPGTRLTVT.

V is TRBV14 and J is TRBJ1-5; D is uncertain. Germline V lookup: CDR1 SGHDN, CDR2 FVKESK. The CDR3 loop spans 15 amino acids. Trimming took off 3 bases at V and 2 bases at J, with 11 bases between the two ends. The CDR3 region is CASSQNGDGNQPQHF. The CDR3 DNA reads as TGTGCCAGCAGCCAGAACGGGGATGGCAATCAGCCCCAGCATTTT. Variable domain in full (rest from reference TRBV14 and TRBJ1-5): EAGVTQFPSHSVIEKGQTVTLRCDPISGHDNLYWYRRVMGKEIKFLLHFVKESKQDESGMPNNRFLAERTGGTYSTLKVQPAELEDSGVYFCASSQNGDGNQPQHFGDGTRLSIL.

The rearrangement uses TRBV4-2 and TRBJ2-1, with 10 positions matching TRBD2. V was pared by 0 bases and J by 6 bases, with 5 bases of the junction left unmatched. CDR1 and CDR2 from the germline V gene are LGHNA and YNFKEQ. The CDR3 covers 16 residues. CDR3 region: CASSQDWLAGANEQFF. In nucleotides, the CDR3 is TGTGCCAGCAGCCAAGATTGGCTAGCGGGAGCCAATGAGCAGTTCTTC.

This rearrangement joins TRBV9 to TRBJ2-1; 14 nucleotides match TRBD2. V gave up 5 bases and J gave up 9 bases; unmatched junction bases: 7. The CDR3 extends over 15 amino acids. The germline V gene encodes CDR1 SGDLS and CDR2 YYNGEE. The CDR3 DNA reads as TGTGCCAGCAGAAAGGGACTAGCGGGAGACAGTGAGCAGTTCTTC. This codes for CASRKGLAGDSEQFF.

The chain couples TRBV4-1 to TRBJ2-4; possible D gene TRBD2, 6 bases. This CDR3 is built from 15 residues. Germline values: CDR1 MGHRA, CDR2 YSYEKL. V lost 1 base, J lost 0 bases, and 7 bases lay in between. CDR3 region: CASSQVGLAKNIQYF. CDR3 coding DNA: TGCGCCAGCAGCCAAGTGGGACTAGCCAAAAACATTCAGTACTTC.

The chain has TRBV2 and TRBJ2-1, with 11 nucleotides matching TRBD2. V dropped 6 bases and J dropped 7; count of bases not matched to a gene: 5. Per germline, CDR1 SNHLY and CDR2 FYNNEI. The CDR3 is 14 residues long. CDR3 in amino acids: CASSPTSGSNEQFF. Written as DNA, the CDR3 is TGTGCCAGCAGCCCCACTAGCGGGAGTAATGAGCAGTTCTTC.

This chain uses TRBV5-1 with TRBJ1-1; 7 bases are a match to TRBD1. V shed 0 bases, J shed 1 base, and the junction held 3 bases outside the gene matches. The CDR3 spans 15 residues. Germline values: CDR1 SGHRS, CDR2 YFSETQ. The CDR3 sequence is CASSLEGAPNTEAFF. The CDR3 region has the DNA TGCGCCAGCAGCTTGGAGGGGGCGCCGAACACTGAAGCTTTCTTT.

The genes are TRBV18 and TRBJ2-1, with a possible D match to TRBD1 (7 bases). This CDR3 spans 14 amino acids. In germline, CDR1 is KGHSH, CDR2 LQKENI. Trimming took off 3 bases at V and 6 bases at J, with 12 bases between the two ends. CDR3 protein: CASSPAQGGNEQFF. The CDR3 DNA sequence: TGTGCCAGCTCACCGGCCCAGGGGGGCAATGAGCAGTTCTTC.

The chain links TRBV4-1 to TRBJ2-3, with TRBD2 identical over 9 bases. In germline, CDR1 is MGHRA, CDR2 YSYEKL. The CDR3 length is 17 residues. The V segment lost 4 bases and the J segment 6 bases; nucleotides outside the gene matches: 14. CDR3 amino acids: CASSPPRLAAKSDTQYF. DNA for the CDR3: TGCGCCAGCAGCCCACCCCGACTAGCGGCAAAAAGTGATACGCAGTATTTT.